Each of the 16 T cell receptor beta chains below was sequenced from the same sample in a study of T cells in Graves' hyperthyroidism and ophthalmopathy. Using RNA transcripts as the source, TCR beta CDR3 regions were amplified. In the first-round RT-PCR of the TCR CDR3, the HTBI primer set was used. TCRdb independently ran MiXCR on the multiplex PCR reads; one entry per CDR3 protein. The sample consists of a few hundred thousand distinct CDR3 sequences, 15% to 20% of them appearing once. Sequencing was carried out using blood. All receptors derive from a woman aged 25 to 45 with Graves' ophthalmopathy.

There are many counts of this clonotype. This rearrangement joins TRBV6-2 or TRBV6-3 to TRBJ2-1; TRBD2 agrees at 11 bases. Trimming at V came to 2 bases and at J to 4 bases, leaving 4 bases not matched to a gene. This CDR3 is built from 16 residues. CDR1 is MNHEY and CDR2 is SVGEGT in the germline V gene. The CDR3 loop reads CASSYPTSGAYNEQFF. CDR3 DNA: TGTGCCAGCAGTTACCCGACTAGCGGGGCTTACAATGAGCAGTTCTTC.

The V call is TRBV6-1, the J call TRBJ2-1; D is tentatively TRBD1 or TRBD2 (5 bases each). The DNA end lines up better with TRBJ2-5; the J call may be wrong. Germline loops: CDR1 MNHNS, CDR2 SASEGT. The CDR3 length is 13 residues. The CDR3 DNA follows: TGTGCCAGCAGAGGGACCCAACACAATGACCAGTACTTC. Its protein product is CASRGTQHNDQYF.

This clonotype has a count of ten or more. The V call is TRBV3-1, the J call TRBJ1-2, with a tentative D call TRBD1 (6 bases). V was trimmed by 1 base and J by 8 bases, leaving 14 bases between them. CDR3 length: 14 residues. Germline V lookup: CDR1 LGHDT, CDR2 YNNKEL (reference sequence). CDR3 amino acids: CASSQVRGPGGYTF. As DNA, the CDR3 is TGTGCCAGCAGCCAAGTGCGGGGGCCTGGCGGCTACACCTTC.

This clonotype has more than one count but fewer than ten. The chain employs TRBV12-3 or TRBV12-4 and TRBJ2-7; possibly TRBD2 for D (7 bases). CDR3 length: 13 residues. V was cut by 2 bases and J by 6 bases, with 11 bases left in between. CDR3 residues: CASSLYGGREQYF. The CDR3 nucleotides read TGTGCCAGCAGTTTATACGGGGGGCGCGAGCAGTACTTC.

This clonotype has only a few counts. The CDR3 here is CSARDHRVGADTQYF. DNA of the CDR3: TGCAGTGCTAGAGACCACAGGGTAGGGGCAGATACGCAGTATTTT. The rearrangement links TRBV20-1 to TRBJ2-3, with D maybe TRBD1 (6 bases). The CDR3 is 15 amino acids. Germline CDR1 and CDR2: DFQATT and SNEGSKA (reference sequence). V lost 0 bases and J 4 bases, leaving 14 bases between the germline ends.

Here the CDR3 reads CASTPRAMNTEAFF. The CDR3 DNA reads as TGTGCCAGCACCCCTAGGGCGATGAACACTGAAGCTTTCTTT. The rearrangement uses TRBV12-3 or TRBV12-4 and TRBJ1-1; D ambiguous. The CDR3 consists of 14 residues. V shed 7 bases and J shed 0 bases, with 12 bases lying between them.

In the case of this clonotype: The junction differs from germline at one of its ends, possibly a read error. The chain has TRBV27 and TRBJ2-1; 7 nucleotides align to TRBD1. The CDR3 extends over 13 amino acids. Germline CDR1 reads MNHEY; CDR2 reads SMNVEV (reference sequence). The CDR3 sequence: CASGPGQFSLPLF. The CDR3 nucleotides are TGTGCCAGCGGCCCGGGACAGTTTAGTCTCCCCCTCTTC.

This clonotype was recorded a few times. The chain links TRBV4-3 to TRBJ2-1; 8 bases are a match to TRBD2. V was pared by 0 bases and J by 4 bases, with 5 bases of the junction left unmatched. Germline V gene sequence: CDR1 LGHNA, CDR2 YSLEER. The CDR3 has 16 amino acids. The CDR3, as DNA: TGCGCCAGCAGCCAAGATTCTGGCGGGGGGTACAATGAGCAGTTCTTC. Protein: CASSQDSGGGYNEQFF.

The sample holds many counts of this clonotype. This chain joins TRBV5-1 and TRBJ2-3, with unresolved D. The CDR3 loop spans 15 amino acids. Germline CDR1 reads SGHRS; CDR2 reads YFSETQ. V lost 0 bases to trimming and J lost 2 bases, with 10 bases between them. The CDR3 DNA reads TGCGCCAGCAGCTTGGACGGCGGATACACAGATACGCAGTATTTT. This sequence encodes CASSLDGGYTDTQYF.

This clonotype was observed a few times. The chain combines TRBV4-2 with TRBJ2-7; D is possibly TRBD1 (6 bases). Trimming took off 0 bases at V and 3 bases at J, with 15 bases between the two ends. CDR1 and CDR2 from the germline V gene are LGHNA and YNFKEQ. This CDR3 contains 16 residues. CDR3 region: CASSQEATTGIYEQYF. For the CDR3, the DNA is TGTGCCAGCAGCCAAGAAGCCACCACAGGGATCTACGAGCAGTACTTC.

This clonotype was recorded a few times. This may be a read error: a much more frequent sequence differs by one nucleotide. The chain employs TRBV6-1 and TRBJ1-5; D not certain. Looked up from germline, CDR1 is MNHNS and CDR2 is SASEGT. Trimming stripped 5 bases from V and 0 bases from J, with 11 bases between. There are 15 residues in the CDR3. CDR3 region: CASSTRWVSNQPQHF. CDR3 DNA sequence: TGTGCCAGCAGTACCCGCTGGGTTAGCAATCAGCCCCAGCATTTT.

In nucleotides, the CDR3 is TGCGCCAGCAGCTTTCGGGTTTCGGGGACCGGGGAGCTGTTTTTT. This encodes CASSFRVSGTGELFF. The genes are TRBV4-3 and TRBJ2-2, with D possibly matching TRBD2 (5 bases). Per the germline V gene, CDR1 is LGHNA and CDR2 is YSLEER. The CDR3 is 15 amino acids. Trimming pared 5 bases from V and 5 bases from J, leaving 15 bases between.

This clonotype was seen many times. The chain links TRBV7-2 to TRBJ2-7; the D gene could be TRBD1 or TRBD2 (6 bases each). Deletions cut 2 bases from V and 5 bases from J, with 13 bases between. The CDR3 consists of 14 residues. Per the germline V gene, CDR1 is SGHTA and CDR2 is FQGNSA. The CDR3 protein is CASSLLGGRDEQYF. CDR3 in DNA: TGTGCCAGCAGCTTACTAGGGGGGCGGGACGAGCAGTACTTC.

This clonotype was seen ten or more times. The rearrangement uses TRBV5-6 and TRBJ1-1; no definite D call. V lost 3 bases and J lost 0, with 12 bases in between. The CDR3 is 15 residues long. Germline V gives CDR1 SGHDT, CDR2 YYEEEE. CDR3 nucleotide sequence: TGTGCCAGCAGCTCCGACGGTGGGTTGAACACTGAAGCTTTCTTT. Protein sequence: CASSSDGGLNTEAFF.

This clonotype was detected many times. This chain connects TRBV28 to TRBJ1-2; D possibly corresponds to TRBD1 (5 bases). The CDR3 covers 13 residues. V was shortened by 3 bases and J by 4 bases, with 9 bases between the two germline ends. Germline V gene lookup returns CDR1 MDHEN and CDR2 SYDVKM. The chain's CDR3 is CASSFPQGYGYTF. The CDR3 DNA is TGTGCCAGCAGTTTTCCCCAGGGCTATGGCTACACCTTC.

This clonotype was counted only a few times. This chain uses TRBV6-5 with TRBJ1-5, with 8 nucleotides matching TRBD1. The germline V gene has CDR1 MNHEY and CDR2 SVGAGI. With 3 bases clipped from V and 6 bases from J, the junction kept 13 bases outside the gene matches. The CDR3 is 17 amino acids. This CDR3 is CASSYYTGGYDAQPQHF. CDR3 in DNA: TGTGCCAGCAGTTATTACACAGGGGGTTACGATGCTCAGCCCCAGCATTTT.